The clone carrying this T cell receptor beta chain showed up just a few times. Antigen unknown. This sample was included in a study of cytomegalovirus exposure and HLA in healthy donors. Whole-study results and caveats: A later analysis showed HLA-associated TCR beta chains outstripping equally common others in clonal expansion. Testing in vitro showed three CMV-associated chains specific for CMV antigens. In an earlier analysis, productive rearrangement rates for most beta V segments clustered near 87% or 30%.

The CDR3 contains 14 residues. The germline CDR1 and CDR2 sequences are SEHNR and FQNEAQ (reference sequence). V was trimmed by 1 base and J by 6 bases, leaving 10 bases between them. Use of 60 Vbeta and 13 Jbeta primers characterized the PCR. Data came from immunoSEQ multiplex PCR; TCRdb stores just in-frame clones and leaves some out. This sample has hundreds of thousands of clones, with roughly 70% found just once. Sequences were obtained from PBMCs. The clonotype was recovered from a man between 40 and 49 years old in good health and CMV-seropositive. This sequence joins TRBV7-9 and TRBJ2-1; tentative D call: TRBD1 (5 bases). CDR3 residues: CASSLGVQGNEQFF. The DNA of the CDR3 is TGTGCCAGCAGCTTAGGGGTGCAGGGCAATGAGCAGTTCTTC.